This T cell receptor (beta chain) was identified in a study of T cells after yellow fever vaccination. Template switching by 5'RACE produced TCR cDNA, adding a universal primer site and UMIs. TCRdb independently ran MiXCR on the 5' RACE reads; one entry per CDR3 protein. The sample gives a few hundred thousand distinct CDR3 sequences, approximately 10% of which show up once; 3% to 4% is in the top ten. V lost 4 bases and J 5 bases, leaving 18 bases between the germline ends. Germline assignment: CDR1 SGHRS and CDR2 YFSETQ. The CDR3 contains 15 residues. The chain is built from TRBV5-1 and TRBJ2-5; a weak D match, TRBD1 (7 bases). This TCR was sampled from a man between 18 and 29 years old who received the YFV17D yellow fever vaccine. The sequences come from CD4+ T cells sorted from PBMCs, collected 5 days after the yellow fever booster vaccination. CDR3 coding DNA: TGCGCCAGCAGCGAGGGGGCGCGGGAAGATGAGACCCAGTACTTC. Protein sequence: CASSEGAREDETQYF.